Shown below are 25 T cell receptor beta chains from a single sample sequenced in a study of PD-L1 blockade in urothelial cancer. Time point of the sample: pretreatment peripheral blood. Using immunoSEQ multiplex PCR, the repertoire was profiled, and TCRdb retains in-frame clones only, with some absent. The table has around 82,000 clones, about four fifths seen once. Sequencing was performed on PBMCs, taken around atezolizumab (anti-PD-L1) treatment. The receptors were gathered from a man in his sixties with urothelial cancer.

This chain connects TRBV7-2 to TRBJ2-5, with 13 bases aligning to TRBD2. The ends lost 6 bases at V and 1 base at J; junction bases unmatched: 14. Germline CDR1 SGHTA, CDR2 FQGNSA. The CDR3 has 19 residues. The CDR3 bases are TGTGCCAGCAGACCAGCTATACTAGCGGGAGGGCCGTCCCAAGAGACCCAGTACTTC. It translates to CASRPAILAGGPSQETQYF.

The chain is built from TRBV10-3 and TRBJ2-1; tentative D call: TRBD2 (6 bases). The germline V gene has CDR1 ENHRY and CDR2 SYGVKD. Trimming pared 5 bases from V and 8 bases from J, leaving 7 bases between. The CDR3 has 11 residues. Written as DNA, the CDR3 is TGTGCCATCAGTTCTAGCGATGAGCAGTTCTTC. It codes for CAISSSDEQFF.

The chain uses TRBV19 and TRBJ2-5; no reliable D call. V shed 6 bases and J shed 2 bases, with 10 bases lying between them. Germline V gene lookup returns CDR1 LNHDA and CDR2 SQIVND (reference sequence). This CDR3 contains 13 residues. The DNA for the CDR3 is TGTGCCAGTAGCGCTAGATTTCAAGAGACCCAGTACTTC. Protein product: CASSARFQETQYF.

With respect to this clone: This same CDR3 is encoded by further DNA sequences in the sample. V and J are TRBV15 and TRBJ2-7, with D possibly being TRBD2 (6 bases). V was clipped by 6 bases and J by 5 bases, with 14 bases between them. Germline CDR1 and CDR2: LNHNV and YYDKDF (reference sequence). This CDR3 spans 13 amino acids. The CDR3 DNA reads as TGTGCCACCAGGCGGGAAATGGGAAACGAGCAGTACTTC. It yields the protein CATRREMGNEQYF. Together with reference TRBV15 and TRBJ2-7, the CDR3 gives the full variable domain: DAMVIQNPRYQVTQFGKPVTLSCSQTLNHNVMYWYQQKSSQAPKLLFHYYDKDFNNEADTPDNFQSRRPNTSFCFLDIRSPGLGDTAMYLCATRREMGNEQYFGPGTRLTVT.

V and J are TRBV5-1 and TRBJ1-4; 8 bases match TRBD1. Trimming removed 4 bases from V and 0 bases from J; junction bases left unmatched: 2. CDR3 length equals 15 residues. Germline CDR1 SGHRS, CDR2 YFSETQ. The CDR3 spells CASSVQGATNEKLFF. For the CDR3, the DNA is TGCGCCAGCAGCGTACAGGGGGCAACTAATGAAAAACTGTTTTTT. Filled out from reference TRBV5-1 and TRBJ1-4, the complete variable domain reads KAGVTQTPRYLIKTRGQQVTLSCSPISGHRSVSWYQQTPGQGLQFLFEYFSETQRNKGNFPGRFSGRQFSNSRSEMNVSTLELGDSALYLCASSVQGATNEKLFFGSGTQLSVL.

The chain recombines TRBV7-9 with TRBJ2-7, with 9 positions matching TRBD2. The CDR3 is 14 residues long. Germline trimming cut 0 bases from V and 13 bases from J; bases unmatched to any gene: 10. Germline V CDR1 and CDR2: SEHNR, FQNEAQ (reference sequence). The CDR3 bases are TGTGCCAGCAGCTTAGCTACCGGGACTAGCCCTCTTTACTTC. This encodes CASSLATGTSPLYF.

The gene calls are TRBV7-9 and TRBJ2-7; 7 bases map to TRBD1. Germline V lookup: CDR1 SEHNR, CDR2 FQNEAQ (reference sequence). J gave up 0 bases and V 5 bases, and 16 bases lay outside the gene matches. This CDR3 has 18 amino acids. CDR3 in amino acids: CASSDRDSFYFSSYEQYF. CDR3 nucleotides: TGTGCCAGCAGCGACCGGGACAGCTTCTACTTTAGCTCCTACGAGCAGTACTTC. The whole variable domain, filled in from reference TRBV7-9 and TRBJ2-7, reads DTGVSQNPRHKITKRGQNVTFRCDPISEHNRLYWYRQTLGQGPEFLTYFQNEAQLEKSRLLSDRFSAERPKGSFSTLEIQRTEQGDSAMYLCASSDRDSFYFSSYEQYFGPGTRLTVT.

CDR3 sequence (DNA): TGTGCCAGCAGCGTAGAGGCGGGTACGCAGTATTTT. Encoded protein: CASSVEAGTQYF. J is TRBJ2-3 and V is TRBV9, with a weak D call TRBD2 (5 bases). In germline, CDR1 is SGDLS, CDR2 YYNGEE. The CDR3 is made up of 12 amino acids. Trimming removed 0 bases from V and 8 bases from J, with 7 bases in between.

CDR3 nucleotide sequence: TGTGCCAGCAGTTCGGACAGGGCCAACTATGGCTACACCTTC. It specifies CASSSDRANYGYTF. The chain couples TRBV27 to TRBJ1-2; 8 nucleotides line up with TRBD1. Trimming at V came to 4 bases and at J to 2 bases, leaving 3 bases not matched to a gene. Per germline, CDR1 MNHEY and CDR2 SMNVEV (reference sequence). The CDR3 length is 14 residues.

This clone was picked up one time. The J gene is TRBJ1-2, the V gene TRBV5-3; no clear D. TRBV5-3 is placed among ORFs of uncertain function. Trimming shortened V by 0 bases and J by 8 bases, and 17 bases separated the two germline ends. CDR3 length equals 15 residues. The CDR3 protein is CARSLAPPTQKGYTF. As DNA, the CDR3 is TGTGCCAGAAGCTTGGCGCCTCCAACCCAGAAAGGCTACACCTTC.

The chain links TRBV7-9 to TRBJ1-6, with 7 bases that match TRBD1. There are 15 residues in the CDR3. Germline V gives CDR1 SEHNR, CDR2 FQNEAQ (reference sequence). J was trimmed by 7 bases and V by 5 bases; bases with no gene match: 8. Written as DNA, the CDR3 is TGTGCCAGCAGCCCTACCGGGACAGACAATTCACCCCTCCACTTT. Translation: CASSPTGTDNSPLHF.

A single count supports this clone. This chain links TRBV6-1 with TRBJ1-6, with D unclear. There are 13 residues in the CDR3. Trimming left V 1 base short and J 9 bases short, with 7 bases between. CDR1 is MNHNS and CDR2 is SASEGT in the germline V gene. The CDR3 sequence: CASSEGSFSPLHF. In DNA, the CDR3 is TGTGCCAGCAGTGAAGGTAGCTTTTCACCCCTCCACTTT.

The count of this clone is one. J is TRBJ2-2 and V is TRBV6-5, with 7 bases identical to TRBD1. This CDR3 region has 13 residues. Germline loops: CDR1 MNHEY, CDR2 SVGAGI. The V segment lost 7 bases and the J segment 6 bases; nucleotides outside the gene matches: 5. For the CDR3, the DNA is TGTGCCAGCAAGATCCAGGGGGCCGGGGAGCTGTTTTTT. It codes for CASKIQGAGELFF.

This clone came up once. The rearrangement joins TRBV6-5 to TRBJ2-1; D might be TRBD2 (6 bases). V lost 6 bases to trimming and J lost 7 bases, with 10 bases between them. The germline CDR1 and CDR2 sequences are MNHEY and SVGAGI. The CDR3 loop spans 12 amino acids. The CDR3 loop reads CASSLSGNEQFF. The CDR3 DNA reads as TGTGCCAGCAGCCTCAGCGGGAATGAGCAGTTCTTC.

The chain combines TRBV28 with TRBJ2-5, with D perhaps matching TRBD1 (5 bases). CDR3 size: 14 residues. Germline loops: CDR1 MDHEN, CDR2 SYDVKM. Trimming shortened V by 7 bases and J by 2 bases, and 14 bases separated the two germline ends. The CDR3 nucleotides are TGTGCCAGCAATACCTCGGACAAGCAAGAGACCCAGTACTTC. The encoded protein is CASNTSDKQETQYF.

The chain has TRBV30 and TRBJ2-2; maybe TRBD2 (7 bases). Per germline, CDR1 GTSNPN and CDR2 SVGIG (reference sequence). This CDR3 has 14 residues. V shed 3 bases and J shed 3 bases, with 11 bases lying between them. The CDR3 loop is CAWRGGTHTGELFF. The CDR3 nucleotides read TGTGCCTGGAGGGGGGGGACACACACCGGGGAGCTGTTTTTT.

The chain is built from TRBV5-4 and TRBJ1-2, with 10 bases lining up with TRBD1. Germline values: CDR1 SGHNT, CDR2 YYREEE (reference sequence). The length of the CDR3 is 17 residues. The J segment lost 4 bases and the V segment lost 4 bases, leaving 13 bases of the junction unmatched. The CDR3 loop reads CASSPAPATGGSYGYTF. The CDR3 DNA sequence: TGTGCCAGCAGCCCGGCCCCTGCGACAGGGGGCAGCTATGGCTACACCTTC. The whole variable domain, remainder taken from reference TRBV5-4 and TRBJ1-2, is ETGVTQSPTHLIKTRGQQVTLRCSSQSGHNTVSWYQQALGQGPQFIFQYYREEENGRGNFPPRFSGLQFPNYSSELNVNALELDDSALYLCASSPAPATGGSYGYTFGSGTRLTVV.

The count of this clone is one. The V gene is TRBV19, the J gene TRBJ2-1, with 8 bases identical to TRBD2. The CDR3 has 16 residues. V gave up 5 bases and J gave up 8 bases; unmatched junction bases: 14. Germline V gene lookup returns CDR1 LNHDA and CDR2 SQIVND (reference sequence). The CDR3 DNA reads as TGTGCCAGTAGTCAATCTTTAGCGGGGAGGGGCTATGAGCAGTTCTTC. As protein: CASSQSLAGRGYEQFF.

V gene TRBV2 combines with J gene TRBJ2-5; D might be TRBD2 (5 bases). With the DNA end fitting TRBJ2-7 better, the J assignment may be wrong. Germline-derived CDR1 and CDR2 are SNHLY and FYNNEI. The CDR3 consists of 16 residues. The CDR3 coding sequence is TGTGCCAGCAGCTTCCTTAGGGTAGAGGGCTCATACGAGCAGTACTTC. Amino acids: CASSFLRVEGSYEQYF.

The V call is TRBV30, the J call TRBJ2-4; 12 bases are a match to TRBD2. J was trimmed by 6 bases and V by 2 bases; bases with no gene match: 8. The CDR3 length is 16 residues. Per germline, CDR1 GTSNPN and CDR2 SVGIG (reference sequence). The DNA for the CDR3 is TGTGCCTGGAGTAGGGGATTACTAGCGGGGGGAAACATTCAGTACTTC. Translated, it gives CAWSRGLLAGGNIQYF.

This chain links TRBV7-2 with TRBJ2-2; D unclear. CDR1 and CDR2 from the germline V gene are SGHTA and FQGNSA. The V gene lost 1 base and the J gene lost 9 bases, with 9 bases spanning the gap. The length of the CDR3 is 13 residues. CDR3 residues: CASSLDFRRELFF. The CDR3 nucleotides read TGTGCCAGCAGCTTAGACTTCCGCAGGGAGCTGTTTTTT.

The chain is built from TRBV5-1 and TRBJ2-2, with 7 bases matching TRBD1. The CDR3 contains 15 residues. Germline trimming cut 4 bases from V and 6 bases from J; bases unmatched to any gene: 9. The V gene's germline CDR1 is SGHRS and CDR2 YFSETQ. The CDR3: CASSAGGIRAGELFF. CDR3 coding DNA: TGCGCCAGCAGCGCAGGGGGAATAAGAGCCGGGGAGCTGTTTTTT. Based on the CDR3 plus reference TRBV5-1 and TRBJ2-2, the full variable domain is KAGVTQTPRYLIKTRGQQVTLSCSPISGHRSVSWYQQTPGQGLQFLFEYFSETQRNKGNFPGRFSGRQFSNSRSEMNVSTLELGDSALYLCASSAGGIRAGELFFGEGSRLTVL.

This clone occurred a few times. V and J are TRBV6-1 and TRBJ1-2; no clear D. Per the germline V gene, CDR1 is MNHNS and CDR2 is SASEGT. CDR3 length equals 14 residues. The ends were cut back, 1 base at V and 7 bases at J, with 13 bases in the middle. This chain's CDR3 is CASSEVAGFSGYTF. CDR3 DNA: TGTGCCAGCAGTGAAGTGGCCGGGTTCTCTGGCTACACCTTC.

The chain uses TRBV30 and TRBJ2-5; 11 bases are a match to TRBD2. The CDR3 extends over 16 amino acids. Losses at the gene ends were 2 bases for V and 2 bases for J; bases not matched to a gene: 7. Germline V CDR1 and CDR2: GTSNPN, SVGIG (reference sequence). CDR3 in amino acids: CAWSKEASGGQETQYF. CDR3 coding DNA: TGTGCCTGGAGTAAGGAGGCTAGCGGGGGGCAAGAGACCCAGTACTTC.

A single count supports this clone. V is TRBV15 and J is TRBJ2-7; 7 bases fit TRBD1. The junction had 11 bases not matched to a gene; V was cut back by 4 bases and J by 5 bases. The CDR3 is 15 residues long. Germline loops: CDR1 LNHNV, CDR2 YYDKDF (reference sequence). In DNA, the CDR3 is TGTGCCACCAGCACGGGTAAGACAGGGACCGACGAGCAGTACTTC. Its protein is CATSTGKTGTDEQYF.